Given below is one T cell receptor beta chain in context. A few counts support this clonotype. The clone's antigen remains unknown. Base qualities were left out, and no much larger clone turns up one base away. Library generation was performed with RACE. TCRdb lists the instrument as NextSeq 500. During library preparation, unique molecular identifiers were attached to individual cDNA molecules so that TCRs could be counted quantitatively and reproducibly. Both TCR alpha and TCR beta chains were sequenced from each blood RNA sample. Per the authors' processing: A median of around 100,000 TCRs per sample was observed, with a range of about 20,000 to 750,000. V, J and CDR3 annotation of the TCR reads was performed with the Decombinator software suite. For PS versus PT1 abundance plots, all samples were subsampled to the same number of TCRs (28,000). TCRs were defined as expanded if absent before sensitization and observed at least eight times at the 2-week time point. In TCRdb, the public reads were trimmed at Q25 with fastp and aligned with MiXCR, with productive beta chains retained. A single entry per CDR3 protein holds the most common genes and DNA from its merged rows. TCRdb, rather than the study authors, made the V and J calls. A total of 150,000 to 200,000 distinct CDR3 sequences appear in this sample, roughly 14% of them only once. The ten largest clones represent about 1.8% of the sample.

What the time point label conveys for this sample: patch test 1, 2 weeks after DPC sensitization. Interpreted using the paper, the treatment or condition label stands for: therapeutic diphenylcyclopropenone sensitization with weekly scalp DPC. At each patch-test visit, blood was drawn before the patch test was applied. Patients were considered eligible if aged 18 to 70, diagnosed with alopecia and deemed suitable for DPC therapy, and patients were excluded if pregnant. Total RNA was extracted from unfractionated whole blood that had been collected in Tempus Blood RNA tubes. Compared with germline, V lacks 0 bases and J lacks 5 bases; bases without a gene match: 9. The CDR3 sequence holds 16 residues, the cysteine and phenylalanine included. The only DNA kept is the CDR3, 48 bases in frame from the first base. CDR1 and CDR2, looked up from the germline V gene, are LGHNA and YSLEER. The sample is drawn from a study of human T cells and chemical hapten exposure (dated by TCRdb to the early 2020s). Study-level background: For sensitization, 2% DPC in acetone was applied to a roughly 2 cm by roughly 2 cm area of upper inner arm skin. Throughout the study period of 20 to 30 weeks, patients also received therapeutic DPC doses to the scalp every week. Patch tests used Finn chambers with 0.01% DPC on the upper back, scored after 6 days by International Contact Dermatitis Research Group standards. Alopecia areata with under or over 50% scalp involvement, alopecia totalis and alopecia universalis were represented in the patient cohort, which was mostly female. Libraries were combined into a pool for sequencing, and differences in TCR yield between samples came mainly from small differences in library volumes within the pool. Peripheral blood TCR repertoire changes were tracked in vivo in alopecia patients during primary and secondary sensitization to the hapten diphenylcyclopropenone (DPC). Blood samples were taken from patients before sensitization (week 0) and then at 2, 6 and about 24 weeks after DPC sensitization. For TCR sequencing, blood came from 25 to 35 alopecia patients at anywhere from one to four time points (pre-sensitization, 2, 6 and 24 weeks). Results and caveats for the whole study, not just this receptor: Because every patient had alopecia, a presumed autoimmune disease, the patients' immune response might differ from that of healthy individuals. The number of PT1 expanded TCRs positively correlated with patch test score, significant at thresholds 8, 16 and 32 but not 4. After repeated subsampling, the strength of the expansion versus patch-test correlation and the threshold at which it became significant changed. DPC sensitization did not change the number of TCRs with a frequency above 1 in 1000, and there was no evidence of changes in global repertoire structure. Expanded TCRs formed significantly more large CDR3 similarity clusters than pre-sensitization or healthy control sets, consistent with antigen-driven responses.

The sequence joins TRBV4-3 to TRBJ1-1, with 7 central nucleotides matching TRBD1. The input for sequencing was whole blood, taken in connection with sensitization to the hapten diphenylcyclopropenone (DPC). This clonotype was obtained from a woman in her 30s with alopecia areata. Some clones in this sample may be carry-over from other donors' samples. Read as DNA, the sequence is TGCGCCAGCAGCCAAGATCTTGTGACAGGGCCTACTGAAGCTTTCTTT. Its translation is CASSQDLVTGPTEAFF.